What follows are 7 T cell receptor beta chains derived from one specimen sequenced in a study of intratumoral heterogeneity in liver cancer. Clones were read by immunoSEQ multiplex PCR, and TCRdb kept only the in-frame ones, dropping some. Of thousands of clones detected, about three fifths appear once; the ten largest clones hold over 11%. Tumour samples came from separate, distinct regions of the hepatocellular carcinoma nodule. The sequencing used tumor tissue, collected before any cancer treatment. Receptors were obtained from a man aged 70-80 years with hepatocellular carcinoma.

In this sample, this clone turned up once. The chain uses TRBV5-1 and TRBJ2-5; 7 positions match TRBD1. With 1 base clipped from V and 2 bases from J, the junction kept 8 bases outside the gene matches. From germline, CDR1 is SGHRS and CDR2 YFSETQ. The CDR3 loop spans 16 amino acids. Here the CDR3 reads CASSLMTGSLQETQYF. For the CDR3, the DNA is TGCGCCAGCAGCTTGATGACAGGGAGTCTTCAAGAGACCCAGTACTTC.

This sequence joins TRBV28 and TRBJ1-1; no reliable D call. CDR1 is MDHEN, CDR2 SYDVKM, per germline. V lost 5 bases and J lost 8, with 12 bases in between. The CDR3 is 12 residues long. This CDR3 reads CASSGTRREAFF. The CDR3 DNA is TGTGCCAGCAGTGGCACACGGAGGGAAGCTTTCTTT.

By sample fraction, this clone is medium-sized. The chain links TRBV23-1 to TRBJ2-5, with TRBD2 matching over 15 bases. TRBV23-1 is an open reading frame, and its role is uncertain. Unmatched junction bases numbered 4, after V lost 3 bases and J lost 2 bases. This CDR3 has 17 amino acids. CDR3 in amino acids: CASSHGTSGGPQETQYF. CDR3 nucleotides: TGCGCCAGCAGTCACGGGACTAGCGGGGGGCCGCAAGAGACCCAGTACTTC.

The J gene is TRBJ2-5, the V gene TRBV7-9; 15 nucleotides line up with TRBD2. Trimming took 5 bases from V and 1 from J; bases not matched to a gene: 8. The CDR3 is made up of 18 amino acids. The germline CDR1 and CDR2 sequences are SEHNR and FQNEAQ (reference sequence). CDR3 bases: TGTGCCAGCAGCCAGTTACCGGGACTAGCGGGGGGCCAAGAGACCCAGTACTTC. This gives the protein CASSQLPGLAGGQETQYF.

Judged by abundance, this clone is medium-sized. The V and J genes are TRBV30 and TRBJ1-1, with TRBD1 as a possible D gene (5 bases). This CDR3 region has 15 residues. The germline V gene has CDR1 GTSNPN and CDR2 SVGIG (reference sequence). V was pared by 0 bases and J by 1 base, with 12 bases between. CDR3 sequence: CAWSVGANRNTEAFF. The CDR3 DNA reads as TGTGCCTGGAGTGTAGGGGCTAACCGGAACACTGAAGCTTTCTTT.

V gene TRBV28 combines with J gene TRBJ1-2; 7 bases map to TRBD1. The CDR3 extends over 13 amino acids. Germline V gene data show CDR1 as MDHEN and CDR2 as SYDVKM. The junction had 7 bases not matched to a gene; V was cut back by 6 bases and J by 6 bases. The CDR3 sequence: CASRTGSVDGYTF. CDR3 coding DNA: TGTGCCAGCAGGACAGGGTCCGTCGATGGCTACACCTTC.

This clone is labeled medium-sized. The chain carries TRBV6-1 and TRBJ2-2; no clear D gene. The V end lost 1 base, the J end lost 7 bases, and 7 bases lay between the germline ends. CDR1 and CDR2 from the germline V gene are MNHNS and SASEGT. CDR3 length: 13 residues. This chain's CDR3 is CASSEGPDGELFF. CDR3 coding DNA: TGTGCCAGCAGTGAAGGGCCGGACGGGGAGCTGTTTTTT.